Given below is one TCR beta chain in context. These data are taken from a study of T cell changes during pregnancy in multiple sclerosis. Using immunoSEQ multiplex PCR, the repertoire was profiled, and TCRdb retains in-frame clones only, with some absent. The data show approximately 100,000 clones, 94% seen once. This CDR3 comprises 13 residues. The germline CDR1 and CDR2 sequences are SEHNR and FQNEAQ (reference sequence). The V gene lost 2 bases and the J gene lost 5 bases, with 6 bases spanning the gap. Material: peripheral blood, obtained in the third trimester of pregnancy. The clonotype comes from a female donor with multiple sclerosis, enrolled in a pregnancy study. This sequence joins TRBV7-9 and TRBJ2-2; D remains unclear. CDR3 sequence reads: CASSLRSTGELFF. CDR3 DNA sequence: TGTGCCAGCAGCTTACGGTCTACCGGGGAGCTGTTTTTT. Looking up the rest from reference TRBV7-9 and TRBJ2-2 gives the full variable domain: DTGVSQNPRHKITKRGQNVTFRCDPISEHNRLYWYRQTLGQGPEFLTYFQNEAQLEKSRLLSDRFSAERPKGSFSTLEIQRTEQGDSAMYLCASSLRSTGELFFGEGSRLTVL.